This is a list of T cell receptor beta chains from one sample in a study of beta chain features in type 1 diabetes. Sequencing was performed with immunoSEQ multiplex PCR; in TCRdb, only in-frame clones are kept and a portion is missing. The sample records around 430,000 clones, 25% to 35% being singletons. The specimen was naive CD4+ T cells from blood. The origin of the receptors is a man between 18 and 29 years old in good health. Each CDR3 is given with its conserved first and last residue. A D gene is named only where the DNA matches it firmly. Not every row has a clone size; where given, it reads once, few, many or a size class.

CDR3: CSVDQPGPNTEAFF; DNA: TGCAGCGTTGATCAGCCAGGGCCCAACACTGAAGCTTTCTTT; V: TRBV29-1; J: TRBJ1-1; D: NA; size: NA
CDR3: CASSLDHETQYF; DNA: TGTGCCAGCAGCTTAGATCATGAGACCCAGTACTTC; V: TRBV7-2; J: TRBJ2-5; D: NA; size: NA
CDR3: CASSMGPTSGANVLTF; DNA: TGTGCCAGCAGCATGGGACCGACATCTGGGGCCAACGTCCTGACTTTC; V: TRBV5-6; J: TRBJ2-6; D: NA; size: NA
CDR3: CASSQDFRGAKNIQYF; DNA: TGCGCCAGCAGCCAAGACTTTCGGGGAGCCAAAAACATTCAGTACTTC; V: TRBV4-1; J: TRBJ2-4; D: NA; size: NA
CDR3: CASILAGAQETQYF; DNA: TGTGCCAGCATACTAGCGGGAGCCCAAGAGACCCAGTACTTC; V: TRBV2; J: TRBJ2-5; D: TRBD2; size: NA
CDR3: CASGRGPADTQYF; DNA: TGTGCCAGCGGCAGGGGACCCGCAGATACGCAGTATTTT; V: TRBV11-3; J: TRBJ2-3; D: NA; size: few
CDR3: CASSPPRGYSTDTQYF; DNA: TGCGCCAGCAGCCCGCCCCGAGGGTACAGCACAGATACGCAGTATTTT; V: TRBV4-1; J: TRBJ2-3; D: NA; size: NA
CDR3: CASSQVPLAGGQETQYF; DNA: TGTGCCAGCAGCCAAGTACCCCTAGCGGGTGGCCAAGAGACCCAGTACTTC; V: TRBV4-2; J: TRBJ2-5; D: TRBD2; size: NA
CDR3: CASRGWTSGVYEQYF; DNA: TGTGCCAGCCGGGGTTGGACTAGCGGGGTATACGAGCAGTACTTC; V: TRBV6-5; J: TRBJ2-7; D: TRBD2; size: NA
CDR3: CAWRGGGVEQFF; DNA: TGTGCCTGGAGGGGAGGCGGTGTGGAGCAGTTCTTC; V: TRBV30; J: TRBJ2-1; D: NA; size: NA
CDR3: CASSETRQGIQYF; DNA: TGTGCCAGCAGTGAAACTAGGCAGGGCATTCAGTACTTC; V: TRBV2; J: TRBJ2-4; D: NA; size: NA
CDR3: CASSQQGGSGANVLTF; DNA: TGTGCCAGCAGCCAACAGGGAGGCTCTGGGGCCAACGTCCTGACTTTC; V: TRBV25-1; J: TRBJ2-6; D: NA; size: few
CDR3: CASSEVGENRDTQYF; DNA: TGTGCCAGCAGTGAAGTTGGGGAGAACAGAGATACGCAGTATTTT; V: TRBV6-1; J: TRBJ2-3; D: NA; size: few
CDR3: CASCVAVDSNTEAFF; DNA: TGTGCCAGCTGCGTCGCAGTCGACTCGAACACTGAAGCTTTCTTT; V: TRBV18; J: TRBJ1-1; D: NA; size: few
CDR3: CASSLTTGGNQPQHF; DNA: TGTGCCAGCAGCTTAACGACAGGGGGCAATCAGCCCCAGCATTTT; V: TRBV7-8; J: TRBJ1-5; D: TRBD1; size: NA
CDR3: CASSSQVNTEAFF; DNA: TGTGCCAGCAGCTCACAGGTGAACACTGAAGCTTTCTTT; V: TRBV7-9; J: TRBJ1-1; D: NA; size: few
CDR3: CASSRQTSGNTDTQYF; DNA: TGCGCCAGCAGCCGACAGACTAGCGGTAACACAGATACGCAGTATTTT; V: TRBV5-1; J: TRBJ2-3; D: TRBD2; size: NA
CDR3: CSVETNMNTEAFF; DNA: TGCAGCGTTGAAACAAACATGAACACTGAAGCTTTCTTT; V: TRBV29-1; J: TRBJ1-1; D: NA; size: NA
CDR3: CASSESWYTEAFF; DNA: TGTGCCAGCAGTGAATCGTGGTACACTGAAGCTTTCTTT; V: TRBV25-1; J: TRBJ1-1; D: NA; size: few
CDR3: CAWMPGLAWNEQFF; DNA: TGTGCCTGGATGCCCGGACTAGCCTGGAATGAGCAGTTCTTC; V: TRBV30; J: TRBJ2-1; D: TRBD2; size: NA
CDR3: CSAKTGSDTQYF; DNA: TGCAGCGCCAAGACAGGGTCAGATACGCAGTATTTT; V: TRBV29-1; J: TRBJ2-3; D: TRBD1; size: NA
CDR3: CASSPYGNTEAFF; DNA: TGTGCCAGCTCACCATACGGGAACACTGAAGCTTTCTTT; V: TRBV18; J: TRBJ1-1; D: NA; size: NA
CDR3: CSAQPSSGNTIYF; DNA: TGCAGCGCCCAACCCAGCTCTGGAAACACCATATATTTT; V: TRBV29-1; J: TRBJ1-3; D: NA; size: few
CDR3: CSVGGGGYEQYF; DNA: TGCAGCGTTGGAGGTGGGGGCTACGAGCAGTACTTC; V: TRBV29-1; J: TRBJ2-7; D: NA; size: NA
CDR3: CARQGALNTEAFF; DNA: TGTGCCCGACAGGGGGCACTGAACACTGAAGCTTTCTTT; V: TRBV30; J: TRBJ1-1; D: TRBD1; size: NA
CDR3: CASSLTPGSTDTQYF; DNA: TGTGCCAGCAGCTTGACGCCGGGTAGCACAGATACGCAGTATTTT; V: TRBV7-2; J: TRBJ2-3; D: NA; size: NA
CDR3: CAWSVYNEQFF; DNA: TGTGCCTGGAGTGTGTACAATGAGCAGTTCTTC; V: TRBV30; J: TRBJ2-1; D: NA; size: NA
CDR3: CASSHESGSEDTQYF; DNA: TGCGCCAGCAGCCATGAAAGCGGGAGCGAAGATACGCAGTATTTT; V: TRBV4-1; J: TRBJ2-3; D: TRBD2; size: NA
CDR3: CAWSVRAKNIQYF; DNA: TGTGCCTGGAGTGTCCGAGCCAAAAACATTCAGTACTTC; V: TRBV30; J: TRBJ2-4; D: NA; size: few
CDR3: CASSSGQGTDTQYF; DNA: TGTGCCAGCAGCTCGGGACAGGGGACAGATACGCAGTATTTT; V: TRBV7-3; J: TRBJ2-3; D: TRBD1; size: NA
CDR3: CASSRTGGEDTQYF; DNA: TGTGCCAGCAGTCGGACAGGGGGCGAAGATACGCAGTATTTT; V: TRBV2; J: TRBJ2-3; D: TRBD1; size: few
CDR3: CASSLWLEQFF; DNA: TGTGCCAGCAGCCTGTGGCTCGAGCAGTTCTTC; V: TRBV6-6; J: TRBJ2-1; D: NA; size: few
CDR3: CAWSVGYEQYF; DNA: TGTGCCTGGAGTGTAGGGTACGAGCAGTACTTC; V: TRBV30; J: TRBJ2-7; D: NA; size: NA
CDR3: CASSPRLAGTDTQYF; DNA: TGTGCCAGCAGTCCTCGACTAGCGGGCACAGATACGCAGTATTTT; V: TRBV6-6; J: TRBJ2-3; D: TRBD2; size: NA
CDR3: CASSLLTEQETQYF; DNA: TGTGCCAGCAGCTTACTCACGGAACAAGAGACCCAGTACTTC; V: TRBV7-2; J: TRBJ2-5; D: NA; size: NA
CDR3: CASSPDHRTYEQYF; DNA: TGTGCCAGCAGTCCGGACCATAGGACCTACGAGCAGTACTTC; V: TRBV28; J: TRBJ2-7; D: NA; size: NA
CDR3: CASSQNTEAFF; DNA: TGTGCCAGCAGCCAGAACACTGAAGCTTTCTTT; V: TRBV14; J: TRBJ1-1; D: NA; size: few
CDR3: CASSRSLAGEETQYF; DNA: TGTGCCAGCAGCCGCAGCCTAGCGGGAGAAGAGACCCAGTACTTC; V: TRBV7-9; J: TRBJ2-5; D: TRBD2; size: NA
CDR3: CASRGAFLYNEQFF; DNA: TGTGCCAGCCGGGGAGCGTTTCTCTACAATGAGCAGTTCTTC; V: TRBV28; J: TRBJ2-1; D: NA; size: few
CDR3: CAWSQAPQQFF; DNA: TGTGCCTGGAGCCAGGCCCCCCAGCAGTTCTTC; V: TRBV30; J: TRBJ2-1; D: NA; size: few